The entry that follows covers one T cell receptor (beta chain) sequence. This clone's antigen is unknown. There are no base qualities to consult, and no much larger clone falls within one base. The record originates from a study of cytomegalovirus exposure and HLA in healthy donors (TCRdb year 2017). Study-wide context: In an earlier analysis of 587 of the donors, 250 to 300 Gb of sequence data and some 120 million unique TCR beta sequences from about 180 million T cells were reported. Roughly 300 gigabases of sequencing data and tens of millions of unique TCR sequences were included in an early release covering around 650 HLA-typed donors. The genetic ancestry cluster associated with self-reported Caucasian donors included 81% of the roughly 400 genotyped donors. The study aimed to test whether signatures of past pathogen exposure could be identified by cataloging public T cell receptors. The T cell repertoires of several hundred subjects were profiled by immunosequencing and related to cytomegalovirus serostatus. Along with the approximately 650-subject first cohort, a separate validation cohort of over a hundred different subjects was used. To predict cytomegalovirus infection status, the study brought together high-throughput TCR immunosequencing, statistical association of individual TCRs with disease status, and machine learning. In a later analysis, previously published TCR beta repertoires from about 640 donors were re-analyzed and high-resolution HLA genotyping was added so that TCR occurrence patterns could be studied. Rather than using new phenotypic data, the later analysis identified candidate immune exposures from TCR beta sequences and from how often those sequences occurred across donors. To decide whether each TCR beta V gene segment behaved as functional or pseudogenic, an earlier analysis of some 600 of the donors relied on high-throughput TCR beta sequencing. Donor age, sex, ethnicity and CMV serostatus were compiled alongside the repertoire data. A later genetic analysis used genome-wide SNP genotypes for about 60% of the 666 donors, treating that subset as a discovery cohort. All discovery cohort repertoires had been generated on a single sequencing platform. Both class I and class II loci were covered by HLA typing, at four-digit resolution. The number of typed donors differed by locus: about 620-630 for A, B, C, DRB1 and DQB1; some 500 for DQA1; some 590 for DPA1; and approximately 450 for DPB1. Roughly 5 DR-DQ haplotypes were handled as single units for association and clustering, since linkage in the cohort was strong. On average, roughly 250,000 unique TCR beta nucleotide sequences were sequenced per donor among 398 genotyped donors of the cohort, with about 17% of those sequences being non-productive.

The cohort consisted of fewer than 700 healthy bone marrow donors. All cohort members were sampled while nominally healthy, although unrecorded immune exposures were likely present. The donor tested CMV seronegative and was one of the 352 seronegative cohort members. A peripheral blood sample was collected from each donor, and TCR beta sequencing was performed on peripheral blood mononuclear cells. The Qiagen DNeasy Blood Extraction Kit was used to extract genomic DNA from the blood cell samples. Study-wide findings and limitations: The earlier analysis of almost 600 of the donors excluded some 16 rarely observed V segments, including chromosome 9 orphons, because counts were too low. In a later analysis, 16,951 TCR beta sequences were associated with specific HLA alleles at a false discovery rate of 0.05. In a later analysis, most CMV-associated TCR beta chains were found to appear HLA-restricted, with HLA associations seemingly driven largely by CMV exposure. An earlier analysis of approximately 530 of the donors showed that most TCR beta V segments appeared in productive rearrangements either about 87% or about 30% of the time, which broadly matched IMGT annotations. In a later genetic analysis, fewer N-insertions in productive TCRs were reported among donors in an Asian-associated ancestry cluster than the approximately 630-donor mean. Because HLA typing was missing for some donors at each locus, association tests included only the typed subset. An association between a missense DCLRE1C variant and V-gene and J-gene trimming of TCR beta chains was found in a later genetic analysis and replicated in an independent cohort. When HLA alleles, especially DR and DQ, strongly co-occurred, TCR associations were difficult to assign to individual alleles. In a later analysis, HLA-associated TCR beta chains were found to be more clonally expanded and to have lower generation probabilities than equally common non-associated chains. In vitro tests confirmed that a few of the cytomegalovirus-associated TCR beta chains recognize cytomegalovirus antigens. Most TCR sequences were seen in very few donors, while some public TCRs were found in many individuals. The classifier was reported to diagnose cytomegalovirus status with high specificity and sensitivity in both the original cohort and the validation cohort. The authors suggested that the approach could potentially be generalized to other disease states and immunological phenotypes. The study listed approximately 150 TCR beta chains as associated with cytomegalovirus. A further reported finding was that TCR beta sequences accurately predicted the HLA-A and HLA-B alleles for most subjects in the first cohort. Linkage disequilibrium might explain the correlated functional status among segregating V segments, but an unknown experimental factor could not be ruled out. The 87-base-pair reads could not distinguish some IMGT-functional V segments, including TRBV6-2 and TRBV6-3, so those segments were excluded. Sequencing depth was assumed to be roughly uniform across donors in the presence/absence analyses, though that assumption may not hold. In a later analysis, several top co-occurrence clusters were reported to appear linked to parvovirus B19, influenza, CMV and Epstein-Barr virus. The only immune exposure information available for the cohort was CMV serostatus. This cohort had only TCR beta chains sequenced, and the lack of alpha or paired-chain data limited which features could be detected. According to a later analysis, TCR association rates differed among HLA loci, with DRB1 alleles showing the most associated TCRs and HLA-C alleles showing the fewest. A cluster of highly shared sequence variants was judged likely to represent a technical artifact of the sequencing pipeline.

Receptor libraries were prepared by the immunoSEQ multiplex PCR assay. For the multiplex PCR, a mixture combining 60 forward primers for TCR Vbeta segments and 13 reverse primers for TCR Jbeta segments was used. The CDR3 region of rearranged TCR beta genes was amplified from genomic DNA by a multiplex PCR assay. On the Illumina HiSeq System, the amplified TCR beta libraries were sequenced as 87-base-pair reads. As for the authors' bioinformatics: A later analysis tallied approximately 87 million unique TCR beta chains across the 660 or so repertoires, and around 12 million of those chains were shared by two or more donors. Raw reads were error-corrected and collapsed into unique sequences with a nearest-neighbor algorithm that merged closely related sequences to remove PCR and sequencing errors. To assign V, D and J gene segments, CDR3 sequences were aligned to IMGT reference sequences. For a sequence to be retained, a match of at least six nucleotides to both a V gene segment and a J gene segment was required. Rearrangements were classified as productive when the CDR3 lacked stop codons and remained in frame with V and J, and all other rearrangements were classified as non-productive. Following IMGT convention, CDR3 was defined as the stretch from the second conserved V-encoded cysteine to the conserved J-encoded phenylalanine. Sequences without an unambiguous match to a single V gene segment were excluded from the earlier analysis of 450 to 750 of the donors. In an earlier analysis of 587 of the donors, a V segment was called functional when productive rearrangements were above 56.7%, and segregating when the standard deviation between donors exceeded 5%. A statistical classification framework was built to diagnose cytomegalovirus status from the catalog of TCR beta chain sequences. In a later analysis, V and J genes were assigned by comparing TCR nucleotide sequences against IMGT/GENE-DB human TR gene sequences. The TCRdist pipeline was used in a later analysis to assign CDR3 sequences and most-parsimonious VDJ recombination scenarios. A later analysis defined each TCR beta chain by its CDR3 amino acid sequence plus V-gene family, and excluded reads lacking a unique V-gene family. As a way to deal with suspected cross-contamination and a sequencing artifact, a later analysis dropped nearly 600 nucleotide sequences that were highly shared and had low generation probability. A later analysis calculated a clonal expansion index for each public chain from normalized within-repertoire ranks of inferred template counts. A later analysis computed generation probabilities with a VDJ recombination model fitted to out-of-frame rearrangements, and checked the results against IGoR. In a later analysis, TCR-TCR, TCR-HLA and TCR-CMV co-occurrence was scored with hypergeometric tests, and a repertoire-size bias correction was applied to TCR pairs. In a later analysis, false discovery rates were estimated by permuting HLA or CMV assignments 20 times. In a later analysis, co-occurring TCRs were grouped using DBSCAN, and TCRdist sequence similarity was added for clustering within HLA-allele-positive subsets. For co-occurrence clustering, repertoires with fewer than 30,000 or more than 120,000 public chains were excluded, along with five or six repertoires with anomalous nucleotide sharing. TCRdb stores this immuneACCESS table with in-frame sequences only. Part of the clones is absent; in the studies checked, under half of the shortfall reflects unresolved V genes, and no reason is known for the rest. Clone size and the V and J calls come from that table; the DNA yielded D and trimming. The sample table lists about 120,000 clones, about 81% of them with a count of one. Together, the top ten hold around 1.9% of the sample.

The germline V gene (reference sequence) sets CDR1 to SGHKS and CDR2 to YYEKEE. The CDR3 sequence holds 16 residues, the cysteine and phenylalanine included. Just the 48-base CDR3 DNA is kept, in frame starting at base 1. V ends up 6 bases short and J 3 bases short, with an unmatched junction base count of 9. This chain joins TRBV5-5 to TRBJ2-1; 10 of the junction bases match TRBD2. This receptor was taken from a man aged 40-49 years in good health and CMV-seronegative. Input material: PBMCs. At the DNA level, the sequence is TGTGCCAGCACCCTCGCCGGGACTAGCGTCTACAATGAGCAGTTCTTC. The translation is CASTLAGTSVYNEQFF.